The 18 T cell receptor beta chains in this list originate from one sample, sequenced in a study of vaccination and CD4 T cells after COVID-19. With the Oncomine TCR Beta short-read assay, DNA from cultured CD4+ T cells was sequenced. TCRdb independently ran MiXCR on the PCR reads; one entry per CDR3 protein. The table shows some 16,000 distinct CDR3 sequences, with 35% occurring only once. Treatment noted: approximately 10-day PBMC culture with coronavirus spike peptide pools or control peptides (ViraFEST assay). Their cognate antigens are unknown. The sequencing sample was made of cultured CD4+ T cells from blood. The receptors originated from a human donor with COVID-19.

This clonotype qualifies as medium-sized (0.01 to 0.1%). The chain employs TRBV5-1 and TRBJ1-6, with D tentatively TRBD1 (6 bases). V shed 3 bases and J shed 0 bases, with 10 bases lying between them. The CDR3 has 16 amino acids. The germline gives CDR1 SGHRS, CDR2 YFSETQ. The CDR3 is CASSSGASSYNSPLHF. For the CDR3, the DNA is TGCGCCAGCAGCTCAGGGGCAAGCTCCTATAATTCACCCCTCCACTTT.

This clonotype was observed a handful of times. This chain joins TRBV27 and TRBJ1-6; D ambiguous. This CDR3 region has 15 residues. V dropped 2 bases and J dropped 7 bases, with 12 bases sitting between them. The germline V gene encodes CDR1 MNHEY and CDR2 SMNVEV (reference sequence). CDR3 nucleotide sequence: TGTGCCAGCAGTTTAATGACGACCGGAAATTCACCCCTCCACTTT. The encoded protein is CASSLMTTGNSPLHF.

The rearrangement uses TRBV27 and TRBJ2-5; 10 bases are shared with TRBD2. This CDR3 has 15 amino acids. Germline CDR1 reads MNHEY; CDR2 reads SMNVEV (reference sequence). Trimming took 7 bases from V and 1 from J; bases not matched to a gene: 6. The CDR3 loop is CASTALAGAQETQYF. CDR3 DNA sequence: TGTGCCAGCACTGCGCTAGCGGGGGCCCAAGAGACCCAGTACTTC.

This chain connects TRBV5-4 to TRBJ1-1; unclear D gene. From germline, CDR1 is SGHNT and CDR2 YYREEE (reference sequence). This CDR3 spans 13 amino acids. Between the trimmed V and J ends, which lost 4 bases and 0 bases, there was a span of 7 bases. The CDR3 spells CASSKDLNTEAFF. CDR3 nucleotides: TGTGCCAGCAGCAAGGACCTGAACACTGAAGCTTTCTTT.

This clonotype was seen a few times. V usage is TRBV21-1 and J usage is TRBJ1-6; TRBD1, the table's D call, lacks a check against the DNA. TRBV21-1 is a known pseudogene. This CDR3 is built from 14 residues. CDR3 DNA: TGTGCCAGCAGCCTGGGACAGGGTAATTCACCCCTCCACTTT. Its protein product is CASSLGQGNSPLHF.

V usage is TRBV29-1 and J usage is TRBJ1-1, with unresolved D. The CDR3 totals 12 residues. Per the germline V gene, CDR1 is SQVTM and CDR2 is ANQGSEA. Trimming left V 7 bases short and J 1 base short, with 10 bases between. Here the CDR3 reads CSASDWNTEAFF. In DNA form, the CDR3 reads TGCAGCGCTTCTGACTGGAACACTGAAGCTTTCTTT.

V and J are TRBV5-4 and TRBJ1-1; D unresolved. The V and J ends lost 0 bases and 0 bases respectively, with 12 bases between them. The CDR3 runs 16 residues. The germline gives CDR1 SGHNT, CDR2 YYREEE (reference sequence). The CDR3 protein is CASSLGTWNMNTEAFF. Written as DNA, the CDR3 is TGTGCCAGCAGCTTGGGTACTTGGAACATGAACACTGAAGCTTTCTTT.

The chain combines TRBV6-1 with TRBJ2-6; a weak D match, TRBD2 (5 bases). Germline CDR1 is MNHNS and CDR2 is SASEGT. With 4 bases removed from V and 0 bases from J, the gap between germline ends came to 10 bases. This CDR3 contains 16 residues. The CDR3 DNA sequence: TGTGCCAGCAGTGGCGCCGGGAACTCTGGGGCCAACGTCCTGACTTTC. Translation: CASSGAGNSGANVLTF.

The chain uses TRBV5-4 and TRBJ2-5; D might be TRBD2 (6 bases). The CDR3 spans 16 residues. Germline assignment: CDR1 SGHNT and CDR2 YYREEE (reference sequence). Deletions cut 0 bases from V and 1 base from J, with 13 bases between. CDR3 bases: TGTGCCAGCAGCTTGGCCGGGGGTAGGTCCCAAGAGACCCAGTACTTC. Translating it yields CASSLAGGRSQETQYF. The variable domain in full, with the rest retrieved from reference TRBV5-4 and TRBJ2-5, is ETGVTQSPTHLIKTRGQQVTLRCSSQSGHNTVSWYQQALGQGPQFIFQYYREEENGRGNFPPRFSGLQFPNYSSELNVNALELDDSALYLCASSLAGGRSQETQYFGPGTRLLVL.

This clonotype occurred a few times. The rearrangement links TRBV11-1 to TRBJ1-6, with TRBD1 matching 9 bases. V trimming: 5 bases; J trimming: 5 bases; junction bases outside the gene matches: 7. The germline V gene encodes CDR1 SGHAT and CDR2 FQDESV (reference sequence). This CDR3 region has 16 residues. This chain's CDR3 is CASSKRQGVHNSPLHF. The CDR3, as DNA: TGTGCCAGCAGCAAAAGACAGGGGGTACATAATTCACCCCTCCACTTT. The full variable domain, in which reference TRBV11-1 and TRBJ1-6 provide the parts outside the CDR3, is EAEVAQSPRYKITEKSQAVAFWCDPISGHATLYWYRQILGQGPELLVQFQDESVVDDSQLPKDRFSAERLKGVDSTLKIQPAELGDSAMYLCASSKRQGVHNSPLHFGNGTRLTVT.

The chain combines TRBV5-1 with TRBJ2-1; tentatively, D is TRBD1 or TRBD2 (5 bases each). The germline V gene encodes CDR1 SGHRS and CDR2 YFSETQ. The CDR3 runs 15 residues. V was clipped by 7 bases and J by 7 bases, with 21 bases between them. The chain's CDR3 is CASGGGFQGPNEQFF. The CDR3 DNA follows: TGCGCCAGCGGAGGAGGTTTCCAGGGCCCTAATGAGCAGTTCTTC.

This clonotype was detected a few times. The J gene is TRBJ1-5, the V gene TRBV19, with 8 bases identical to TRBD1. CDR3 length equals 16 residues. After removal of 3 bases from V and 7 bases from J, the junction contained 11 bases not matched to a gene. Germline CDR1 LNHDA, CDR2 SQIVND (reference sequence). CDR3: CASSIDGQGAGQPQHF. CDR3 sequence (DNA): TGTGCCAGTAGTATTGATGGGCAGGGGGCTGGGCAGCCCCAGCATTTT.

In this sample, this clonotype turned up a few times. This CDR3 reads CASSLARQGGSYEQYF. The DNA of the CDR3 is TGTGCCAGCAGCTTAGCGCGTCAGGGGGGCTCCTACGAGCAGTACTTC. V gene TRBV11-1 combines with J gene TRBJ2-7; D is possibly TRBD1 (7 bases). Trimming cost V 0 bases and J 0 bases, with 12 bases left between them. The CDR3 is 16 amino acids. Germline V gives CDR1 SGHAT, CDR2 FQDESV (reference sequence).

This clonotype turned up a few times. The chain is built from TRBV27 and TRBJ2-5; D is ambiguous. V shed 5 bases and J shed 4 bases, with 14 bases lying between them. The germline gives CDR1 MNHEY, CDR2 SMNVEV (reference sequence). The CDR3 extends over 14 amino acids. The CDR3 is CASSDGRTGETQYF. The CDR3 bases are TGTGCCAGCAGTGACGGACGTACTGGAGAGACCCAGTACTTC.

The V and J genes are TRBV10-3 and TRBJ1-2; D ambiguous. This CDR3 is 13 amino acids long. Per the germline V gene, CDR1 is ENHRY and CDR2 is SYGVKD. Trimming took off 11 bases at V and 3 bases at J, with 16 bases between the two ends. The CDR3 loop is CAAKKGEDYGYTF. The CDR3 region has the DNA TGTGCCGCGAAAAAGGGAGAGGACTATGGCTACACCTTC.

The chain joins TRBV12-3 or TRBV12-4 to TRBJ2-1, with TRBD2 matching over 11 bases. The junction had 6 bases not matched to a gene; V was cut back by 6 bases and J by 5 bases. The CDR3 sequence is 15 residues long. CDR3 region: CASRYSGGANNEQFF. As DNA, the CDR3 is TGTGCCAGCAGGTATAGCGGGGGGGCCAACAATGAGCAGTTCTTC.

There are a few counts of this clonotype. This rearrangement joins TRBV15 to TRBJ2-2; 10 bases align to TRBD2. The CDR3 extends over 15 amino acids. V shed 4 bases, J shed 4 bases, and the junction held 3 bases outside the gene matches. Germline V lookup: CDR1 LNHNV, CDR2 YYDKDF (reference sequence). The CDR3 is CATSISGGSTGELFF. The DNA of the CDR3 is TGTGCCACCAGCATTAGCGGGGGGTCCACCGGGGAGCTGTTTTTT.

CDR3 in DNA: TGTGCCAGCAGCCAGAGAGTAGCGAGTAACGCCATATATTTT. It codes for CASSQRVASNAIYF. The rearrangement uses TRBV11-3 and TRBJ1-3; D is unclear. V was trimmed by 5 bases and J by 11 bases, leaving 19 bases between them. There are 14 residues in the CDR3. Germline CDR1 and CDR2: SGHNT and YENEEA.